This TCR beta chain was observed in a study of T cell repertoires in cytomegalovirus infection. Across the whole study: It was the public TCR beta signatures that indicated both CMV infection and matching HLA type.

Germline V gene sequence: CDR1 SGHRS, CDR2 YFSETQ. The CDR3 loop spans 14 amino acids. The V and J ends lost 7 bases and 3 bases, in that order; junction bases with no gene match: 9. Overall study findings and caveats: Totalled public TCR beta family frequency picked out people who carried CMV plus the relevant HLA.

TCRdb called the reads again in MiXCR, with one record for every CDR3 protein. The profile shows 150,000 to 200,000 distinct CDR3 sequences, approximately 14% of them singletons. This clonotype was seen more than once but under ten times. Its antigen is not identified. Sequencing was carried out using PBMCs. This TCR was recovered from a human donor in good health (CMV status not recorded). Some clones in this sample may be carry-over from other donors' samples. The rearrangement uses TRBV5-1 and TRBJ2-7, with 8 bases fitting TRBD1. The DNA for the CDR3 is TGCGCCAGCCACCCAGGCACAGGGGGCTACGAGCAGTACTTC. As protein: CASHPGTGGYEQYF.